The entry below describes one TCR beta chain. This specimen belongs to a study of T cell responses to AZD1222 COVID-19 vaccine. Clones were read by immunoSEQ multiplex PCR, and TCRdb kept only the in-frame ones, dropping some. Of tens of thousands of clones in the sample, roughly 84% were seen once. Germline V gene data show CDR1 as SGHVS and CDR2 as FQNEAQ. V was pared by 5 bases and J by 6 bases, with 12 bases of the junction left unmatched. The CDR3 sequence is 16 residues long. This specimen consisted of peripheral blood, obtained on day 0 of AZD1222 vaccination. J is TRBJ1-5 and V is TRBV7-8; the match to TRBD1 covers 8 bases. The receptor was isolated from an adult in good health. The CDR3 DNA is TGTGCCAGCAGCCTAGGGGGGGACAGGCGGATTCAGCCCCAGCATTTT. This codes for CASSLGGDRRIQPQHF.